This T cell receptor beta chain stems from a study of CD8+ T cells in alopecia areata. Study details: Female C3H/HeJ mice aged about 7-11 weeks were given skin from C3H/HeJ graft donors, roughly 6-12 months old, that had spontaneous alopecia.

cDNA reverse transcribed from extracted RNA served as the sequencing template. Generated by immunoSEQ multiplex PCR, the TCRdb table keeps only in-frame clones and is missing some. Observed in the sample are around 9,600 clones, none of them singletons. Combined cutaneous lymph node cells underwent sorting by CD4, CD8alpha, NKG2D, NKG2ACE and additional markers. V shed 1 base and J 3 bases; nucleotides not matched to a gene: 2. The length of the CDR3 is 15 residues. CDR1 is NSHNY and CDR2 is SYGAGN in the germline V gene. Many counts were recorded for this clone. Genes and germline come from the mouse. The observed sequence ends 4 residues before the CDR3 terminus, with the missing tail filled in from the germline J gene.

Material: CD8+ T cells sorted from a lymph node. The receptor was isolated from a C3H/HeJ mouse with alopecia areata. The strain is characterized by the MHC haplotype H2-k. The chain links TRBV13-1 to TRBJ2-2; TRBD1 aligns across 8 bases. This CDR3 reads CASSDSGGDTGQLYF. The covered CDR3 bases are TGTGCCAGCAGTGATTCAGGGGGCGACACCGGG.